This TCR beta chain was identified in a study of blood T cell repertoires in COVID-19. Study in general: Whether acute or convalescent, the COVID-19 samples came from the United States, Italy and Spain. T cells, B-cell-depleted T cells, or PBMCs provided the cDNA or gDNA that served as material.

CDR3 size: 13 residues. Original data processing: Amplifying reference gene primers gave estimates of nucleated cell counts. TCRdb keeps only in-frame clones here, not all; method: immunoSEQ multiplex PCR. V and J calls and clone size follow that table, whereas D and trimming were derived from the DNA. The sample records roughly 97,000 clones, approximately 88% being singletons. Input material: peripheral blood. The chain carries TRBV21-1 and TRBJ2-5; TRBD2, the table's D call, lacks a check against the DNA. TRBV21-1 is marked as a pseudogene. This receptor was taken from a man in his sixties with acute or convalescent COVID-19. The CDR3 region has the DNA TGTGCCAGCAGCAATGCCCTAAAAGAGACCCAGTACTTC. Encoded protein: CASSNALKETQYF.